This T cell receptor (beta chain) is drawn from a study of radiotherapy plus CTLA-4 blockade in lung cancer. About the study: Objective responses arose in roughly 20% of patients, and approximately 28% experienced disease control. Overall study findings and caveats: An expansion of tumor-derived TCR clones occurred in blood after radiotherapy plus ipilimumab. In blood, early T cell clone dynamics reportedly predicted response best, together with interferon-beta.

For this clone: Its antigen is not identified.

Here immunoSEQ multiplex PCR was the method, and the copy in TCRdb shows in-frame clones only, minus some. The data show under 95,000 clones, 60% to 85% seen once. In germline, CDR1 is SGHTA, CDR2 FQGNSA. The CDR3 contains 15 residues. Trimming removed 5 bases from V and 5 bases from J; junction bases left unmatched: 11. CTLA-4 blockade using ipilimumab, together with focal radiation, was received by patients with chemo-refractory metastatic non-small-cell lung cancer. The material was peripheral blood, obtained from a patient treated with radiotherapy plus ipilimumab. V gene TRBV7-2 combines with J gene TRBJ2-7, with TRBD2 matching 8 bases. The clonotype originates from a human donor with non-small cell lung cancer whose response to radiotherapy plus ipilimumab could not be evaluated. Some clones in this sample may be carry-over from other donors' samples. This chain's CDR3 is CASSARGSGVDEQYF. The CDR3 DNA follows: TGTGCCAGCAGCGCCCGGGGTAGCGGGGTTGACGAGCAGTACTTC. Full variable domain (missing parts from reference TRBV7-2 and TRBJ2-7): GAGVSQSPSNKVTEKGKDVELRCDPISGHTALYWYRQSLGQGLEFLIYFQGNSAPDKSGLPSDRFSAERTGGSVSTLTIQRTQQEDSAVYLCASSARGSGVDEQYFGPGTRLTVT.